The entry that follows covers one TCR beta chain sequence. These data belong to a study of technical replicates of blood from four donors. TCRdb's copy holds only in-frame clones and misses some; the assay was immunoSEQ multiplex PCR. This sample has 65,000 to 85,000 clones, with 93% found just once. The V and J ends lost 1 base and 3 bases respectively, with 10 bases between them. Germline V gene data show CDR1 as SGHTA and CDR2 as FQGNSA. The CDR3 is 15 amino acids. Sequenced: T cells isolated from PBMCs. The TCR sequence derives from a human donor in good health. The V and J genes are TRBV7-2 and TRBJ2-1, with a weak D call TRBD1 (6 bases). DNA of the CDR3: TGTGCCAGCAGCTTAGGGTTGGACAGCTACAATGAGCAGTTCTTC. Its protein product is CASSLGLDSYNEQFF.